This record looks at one T cell receptor beta chain sequence and its context. The data derive from a study of blood T cell repertoires in COVID-19. Looked up from germline, CDR1 is MGHRA and CDR2 is YSYEKL. This CDR3 is 17 amino acids long. Losses at the gene ends were 0 bases for V and 1 base for J; bases not matched to a gene: 4. Original processing methods: Using reference gene primer amplification, nucleated cell counts were estimated. Sequenced by immunoSEQ multiplex PCR; TCRdb stores in-frame clones only, minus some. The V and J calls and clone size were taken over from that table, and D and trimming were inferred from the DNA. Of roughly 150,000 clones in the sample, around three quarters were seen once.

Sequences were obtained from peripheral blood. The chain uses TRBV4-1 and TRBJ2-7; 12 nucleotides line up with TRBD2. The sequence came from a man aged 50-59 years with active or convalescent COVID-19. CDR3 in amino acids: CASSQDGGLAGSYEQYF. The CDR3 DNA sequence: TGCGCCAGCAGCCAAGATGGGGGACTAGCGGGTTCCTACGAGCAGTACTTC.